Listed below are T cell receptor beta chains from one sample, sequenced in a study of PD-L1 blockade in urothelial cancer. The assay was immunoSEQ multiplex PCR, and TCRdb's table has in-frame clones only and misses some. The sample comprises over 100,000 clones, around 90% of which are singletons, and less than 5% rests with the top ten. The sequencing used PBMCs, collected around atezolizumab (anti-PD-L1) treatment. These TCRs come from a man in his sixties with urothelial cancer. Both conserved end residues are part of each CDR3. The D gene is left open where the match is weak. A row's size may be missing; if present it is once, few, many or a size class.

clone size,D gene,J gene,V gene,CDR3 protein,CDR3 DNA
-,-,TRBJ1-3,TRBV7-8,CASSLARGNTIYF,TGTGCCAGCAGCTTAGCGCGTGGAAACACCATATATTTT
once,-,TRBJ2-5,TRBV25-1,CASSEQGFQETQYF,TGTGCCAGCAGTGAGCAGGGGTTTCAAGAGACCCAGTACTTC
-,TRBD1,TRBJ1-2,TRBV7-3,CASSTKTGGGDGYTF,TGTGCCAGCAGCACGAAGACAGGGGGCGGCGATGGCTACACCTTC
-,TRBD2,TRBJ2-5,TRBV2,CASRGLAGGETQYF,TGTGCCAGCAGGGGACTAGCGGGGGGGGAGACCCAGTACTTC
-,TRBD1,TRBJ2-7,TRBV11-2,CASRHYPSGTGDSHEQYF,TGTGCCAGCAGGCATTATCCTTCCGGGACAGGGGATTCCCACGAGCAGTACTTC
-,TRBD1,TRBJ1-1,TRBV2,CASARTGGSGTEAFF,TGTGCCAGCGCCCGGACAGGGGGCTCCGGCACTGAAGCTTTCTTT
-,TRBD1,TRBJ1-2,TRBV5-8,CASSRDRGGYGYTF,TGTGCCAGCAGCAGGGACAGGGGGGGCTATGGCTACACCTTC
few,-,TRBJ1-1,TRBV30,CAWTGFDTEAFF,TGTGCCTGGACGGGGTTCGACACTGAAGCTTTCTTT
-,-,TRBJ2-1,TRBV7-9,CASRKDTGGNEQFF,TGTGCCAGCAGGAAAGACACAGGTGGCAATGAGCAGTTCTTC
-,TRBD1,TRBJ2-7,TRBV6-5,CASTGTDYEQYF,TGTGCCAGCACCGGGACAGACTACGAGCAGTACTTC
-,-,TRBJ1-2,TRBV4-3,CASSQEFLDGVGYTF,TGCGCCAGCAGCCAAGAATTTCTTGACGGGGTTGGCTACACCTTC
-,-,TRBJ2-3,TRBV10-1,CASSPDTSSTQYF,TGCGCCAGCAGCCCCGATACTAGTTCTACGCAGTATTTT
-,TRBD2,TRBJ2-3,TRBV5-1,CASSWSGRANPDTQYF,TGCGCCAGCAGCTGGAGCGGGAGGGCCAATCCAGATACGCAGTATTTT
-,TRBD2,TRBJ2-3,TRBV7-6,CASSLLAGGSDTQYF,TGTGCCAGCAGCCTACTAGCGGGGGGCTCAGATACGCAGTATTTT
-,TRBD1,TRBJ1-4,TRBV11-2,CASSLTGGIEKLFF,TGTGCCAGCAGCTTAACAGGGGGGATCGAAAAACTGTTTTTT
few,-,TRBJ1-2,TRBV18,CASSPGRNYGYTF,TGTGCCAGCTCACCGGGCCGCAACTATGGCTACACCTTC
once,TRBD1,TRBJ2-7,TRBV7-9,CASSRAGTETYEQYF,TGTGCCAGCAGCCGCGCCGGGACAGAGACCTACGAGCAGTACTTC
-,TRBD2,TRBJ2-3,TRBV5-1,CASSLAGTSETSTDTQYF,TGCGCCAGCAGCTTGGCCGGTACTAGCGAAACTAGCACAGATACGCAGTATTTT
once,TRBD1,TRBJ1-2,TRBV29-1,CSIRTGNYGYTF,TGCAGCATAAGGACAGGGAACTATGGCTACACCTTC
once,-,TRBJ1-5,TRBV5-5,CASSQTDAGNQPQHF,TGTGCCAGCAGCCAGACAGACGCTGGAAATCAGCCCCAGCATTTT
few,-,TRBJ2-1,TRBV20-1,CSAYSLNEQFF,TGCAGTGCTTACTCCTTAAATGAGCAGTTCTTC
-,-,TRBJ2-7,TRBV6-5,CATTSSAGKNYEQYF,TGTGCCACCACCTCCTCGGCCGGGAAAAATTACGAGCAGTACTTC
-,TRBD2,TRBJ2-5,TRBV9,CASSPQGGVAETQYF,TGTGCCAGCAGCCCCCAGGGAGGGGTCGCAGAGACCCAGTACTTC
-,-,TRBJ1-5,TRBV6-5,CASSYAAAGNQPQHF,TGTGCCAGCAGTTACGCAGCGGCGGGCAATCAGCCCCAGCATTTT
once,TRBD1,TRBJ2-1,TRBV7-2,CASSLVGTDYNEQFF,TGTGCCAGCAGCTTAGTCGGGACAGACTACAATGAGCAGTTCTTC
-,-,TRBJ2-3,TRBV5-4,CASSLGVDTQYF,TGTGCCAGCAGCTTGGGCGTGGATACGCAGTATTTT
-,TRBD1,TRBJ2-7,TRBV6-1,CASRATGPSYEQYF,TGTGCCAGCAGAGCGACAGGGCCATCCTACGAGCAGTACTTC
-,-,TRBJ1-2,TRBV6-5,CASSVYQGGYGYTF,TGTGCCAGCAGTGTATACCAGGGAGGGTATGGCTACACCTTC
-,TRBD1,TRBJ2-2,TRBV7-2,CASSEQGATGELFF,TGTGCCAGCAGCGAACAGGGGGCGACCGGGGAGCTGTTTTTT
once,TRBD2,TRBJ2-1,TRBV10-3,CAIGSTSGIEEQFF,TGTGCCATCGGGTCGACTAGCGGAATAGAGGAGCAGTTCTTC
-,-,TRBJ2-5,TRBV6-1,CASSEALFSKSGQETQYF,TGTGCCAGCAGTGAAGCGCTTTTTTCCAAGTCCGGCCAAGAGACCCAGTACTTC
-,-,TRBJ2-1,TRBV2,CASSITGSAEQFF,TGTGCCAGCAGCATTACAGGGTCGGCTGAGCAGTTCTTC
-,-,TRBJ1-5,TRBV6-5,CASRTVGVSNQPQHF,TGTGCCAGCAGAACAGTGGGAGTCAGCAATCAGCCCCAGCATTTT
-,-,TRBJ2-7,TRBV4-3,CASSQGATVGASYEQYF,TGCGCCAGCAGCCAAGGCGCCACAGTGGGCGCCAGCTACGAGCAGTACTTC
once,TRBD1,TRBJ1-2,TRBV7-2,CASSPPGGIFYGYTF,TGTGCCAGCAGCCCTCCAGGGGGAATCTTCTATGGCTACACCTTC
-,TRBD1,TRBJ2-5,TRBV19,CASRGTGIKETQYF,TGTGCCAGTAGAGGGACAGGGATTAAAGAGACCCAGTACTTC
-,-,TRBJ2-7,TRBV7-2,CASSLQQGYEQYF,TGTGCCAGCAGCTTACAACAGGGCTACGAGCAGTACTTC
-,-,TRBJ1-1,TRBV28,CASIKPTGEAFF,TGTGCCAGCATTAAACCCACAGGGGAAGCTTTCTTT
-,TRBD1,TRBJ1-4,TRBV27,CASSSGQGAFEKLFF,TGTGCCAGCAGTAGCGGACAGGGGGCTTTTGAAAAACTGTTTTTT
once,TRBD1,TRBJ1-4,TRBV9,CASSVEGQGLTNEKLFF,TGTGCCAGCAGCGTAGAGGGACAGGGGTTAACTAATGAAAAACTGTTTTTT
-,TRBD2,TRBJ2-7,TRBV6-5,CASSYLQRGASYEQYF,TGTGCCAGCAGTTACCTCCAGCGGGGGGCCTCCTACGAGCAGTACTTC